This TCR beta chain was observed in a study of blood T cell repertoires in COVID-19. The wider study: The United States, Italy and Spain supplied acute and convalescent COVID-19 samples. PBMCs, B-cell-depleted T cells, or T cells provided the cDNA or gDNA that made up the material.

CDR1 is KGHSH, CDR2 LQKENI, per germline. There are 13 residues in the CDR3. J gave up 6 bases and V 6 bases, and 1 base lay outside the gene matches. Source study methods: Reference gene primer amplification gave estimated nucleated cell counts. Libraries were prepared by immunoSEQ multiplex PCR; TCRdb keeps only in-frame clonotypes and omits some of them. D and trimming come from the DNA, and the V and J calls and clone size come from that table. Found here are 100,000 to 150,000 clones, around 81% of them singletons; the top ten hold 10% to 15%. The TCR sequence derives from a man between 60 and 75 years old with acute or convalescent COVID-19. The source material was peripheral blood. The gene calls are TRBV18 and TRBJ2-3; 12 nucleotides line up with TRBD2. This CDR3 is CASSGLAGDTQYF. CDR3 in DNA: TGTGCCAGCTCGGGACTAGCGGGCGATACGCAGTATTTT.